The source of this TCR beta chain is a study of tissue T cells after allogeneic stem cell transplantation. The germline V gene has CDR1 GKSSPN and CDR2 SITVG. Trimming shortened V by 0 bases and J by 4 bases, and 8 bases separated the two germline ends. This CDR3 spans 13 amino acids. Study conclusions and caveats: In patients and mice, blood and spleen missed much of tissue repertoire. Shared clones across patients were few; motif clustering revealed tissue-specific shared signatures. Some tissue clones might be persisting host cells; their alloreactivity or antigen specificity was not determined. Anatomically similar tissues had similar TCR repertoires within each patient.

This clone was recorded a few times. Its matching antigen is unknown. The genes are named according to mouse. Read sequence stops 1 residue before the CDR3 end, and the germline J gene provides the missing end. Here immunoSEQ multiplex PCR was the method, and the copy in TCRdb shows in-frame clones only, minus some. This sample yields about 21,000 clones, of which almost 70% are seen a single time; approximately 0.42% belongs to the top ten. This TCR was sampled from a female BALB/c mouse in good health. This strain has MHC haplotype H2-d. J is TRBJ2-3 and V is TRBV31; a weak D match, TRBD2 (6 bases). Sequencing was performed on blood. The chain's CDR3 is CAWSLGTPETLYF. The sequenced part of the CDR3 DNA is TGTGCCTGGAGTCTGGGGACTCCAGAAACGCTGTAT.